This T cell receptor (beta chain) was profiled in a study of T-cell memory formation after mild COVID-19. Study background: The TCR clusters were mostly specific to one donor.

V lost 5 bases and J lost 0; bases outside the gene matches: 12. Per the germline V gene, CDR1 is KGHDR and CDR2 is SFDVKD. The CDR3 has 19 residues. TCRdb re-derived calls from the 5' RACE reads in MiXCR, one entry per CDR3 protein. The table shows about 400,000 distinct CDR3 sequences, with 20% to 30% occurring only once. This clonotype was counted only a few times. This receptor was taken from an adult woman who had mild COVID-19 (a few samples of this study predate the infection). Cell type and time point are not known. The V and J genes are TRBV24-1 and TRBJ2-3, with 11 bases lining up with TRBD2. The sequenced material came from PBMCs or a T cell subset sorted from them (not recorded which). This chain's CDR3 is CATSAQVGLAVLSTDTQYF. In DNA form, the CDR3 reads TGTGCCACCAGTGCCCAGGTGGGACTAGCGGTTCTTAGCACAGATACGCAGTATTTT.